This T cell receptor (beta chain) was captured by sequencing in a study of blood T cells in healthy people across ages. Roughly 9.5 milliliters of peripheral blood were drawn from each donor into EDTA-treated tubes. PBMCs numbering at least 6.5 million were isolated per sample. The CDR3 is 15 residues long. The V end was cut by 0 bases, the J end by 5 bases, with 13 bases between. The germline V gene has CDR1 MGHDK and CDR2 SYGVNS. A sample-barcoded 5' primer and a J-beta primer mix were used in a second PCR of about 7 to 12 cycles. MiXCR, applied by TCRdb to the 5' RACE reads, yields one record per CDR3 protein. The table includes under 1,000,000 distinct CDR3 sequences, under 40% detected once.

The chain employs TRBV25-1 and TRBJ1-2; weak D call: TRBD1 (5 bases). The sample was blood. The sequence was collected from a young man in good health. CDR3 in DNA: TGTGCCAGCAGTGAATACAGGGCAGGTGGTTATGGCTACACCTTC. This translates into CASSEYRAGGYGYTF.